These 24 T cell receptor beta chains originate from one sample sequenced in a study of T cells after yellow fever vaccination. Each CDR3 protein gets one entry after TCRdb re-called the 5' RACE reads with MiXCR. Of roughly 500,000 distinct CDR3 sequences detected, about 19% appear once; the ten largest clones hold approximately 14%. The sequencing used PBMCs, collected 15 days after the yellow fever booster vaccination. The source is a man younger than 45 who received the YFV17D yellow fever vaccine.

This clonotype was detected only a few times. As DNA, the CDR3 is TGTGCCACCAGTGATTTAGACGGGGACGGGGAGCTGTTTTTT. Translated: CATSDLDGDGELFF. The V gene is TRBV24-1, the J gene TRBJ2-2; tentatively, D is TRBD2 (5 bases). CDR3 length: 14 residues. The V gene's germline CDR1 is KGHDR and CDR2 SFDVKD. V was shortened by 1 base and J by 7 bases, with 9 bases between the two germline ends.

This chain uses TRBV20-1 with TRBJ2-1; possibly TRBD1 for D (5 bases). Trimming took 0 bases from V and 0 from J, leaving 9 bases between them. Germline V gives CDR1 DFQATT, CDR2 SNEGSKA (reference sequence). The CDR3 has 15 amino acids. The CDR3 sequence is CSARDIQVSYNEQFF. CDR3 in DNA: TGCAGTGCTAGAGATATACAGGTCTCCTACAATGAGCAGTTCTTC.

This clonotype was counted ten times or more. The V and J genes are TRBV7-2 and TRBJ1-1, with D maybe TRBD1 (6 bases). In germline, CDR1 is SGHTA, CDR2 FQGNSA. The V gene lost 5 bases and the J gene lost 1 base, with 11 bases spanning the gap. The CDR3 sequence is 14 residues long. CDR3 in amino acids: CASSPWTANTEAFF. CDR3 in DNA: TGTGCCAGCAGCCCTTGGACAGCGAACACTGAAGCTTTCTTT.

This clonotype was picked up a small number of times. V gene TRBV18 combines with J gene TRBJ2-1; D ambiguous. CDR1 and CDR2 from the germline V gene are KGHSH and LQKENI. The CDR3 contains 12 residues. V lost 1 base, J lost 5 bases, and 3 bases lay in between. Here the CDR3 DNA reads TGTGCCAGCTCACCACAGAACAATGAGCAGTTCTTC. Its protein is CASSPQNNEQFF. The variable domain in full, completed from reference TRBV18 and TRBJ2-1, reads NAGVMQNPRHLVRRRGQEARLRCSPMKGHSHVYWYRQLPEEGLKFMVYLQKENIIDESGMPKERFSAEFPKEGPSILRIQQVVRGDSAAYFCASSPQNNEQFFGPGTRLTVL.

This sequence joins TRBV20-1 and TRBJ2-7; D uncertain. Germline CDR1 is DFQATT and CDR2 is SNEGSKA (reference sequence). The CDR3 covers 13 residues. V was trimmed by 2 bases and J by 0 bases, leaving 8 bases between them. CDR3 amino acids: CSARQVDSYEQYF. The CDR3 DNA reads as TGCAGTGCTAGACAAGTCGACTCCTACGAGCAGTACTTC.

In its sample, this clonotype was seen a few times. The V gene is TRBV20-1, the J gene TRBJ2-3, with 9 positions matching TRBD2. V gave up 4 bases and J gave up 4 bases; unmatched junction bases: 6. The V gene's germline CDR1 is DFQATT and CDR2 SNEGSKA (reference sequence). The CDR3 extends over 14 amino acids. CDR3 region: CSAITGTSSDTQYF. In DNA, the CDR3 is TGCAGTGCTATAACCGGGACTAGCTCAGATACGCAGTATTTT.

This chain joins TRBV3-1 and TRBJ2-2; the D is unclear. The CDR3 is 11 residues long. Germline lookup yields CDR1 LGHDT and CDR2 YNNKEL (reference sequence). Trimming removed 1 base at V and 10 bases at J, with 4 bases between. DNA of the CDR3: TGTGCCAGCAGCCAAGGTGTGGAGCTGTTTTTT. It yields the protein CASSQGVELFF.

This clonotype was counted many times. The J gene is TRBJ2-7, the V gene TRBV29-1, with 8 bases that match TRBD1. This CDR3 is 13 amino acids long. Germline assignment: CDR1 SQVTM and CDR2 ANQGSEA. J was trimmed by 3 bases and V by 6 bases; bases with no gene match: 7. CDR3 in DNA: TGCAGCGTGGGGGACAGGTGGGGCTACGAGCAGTACTTC. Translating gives CSVGDRWGYEQYF.

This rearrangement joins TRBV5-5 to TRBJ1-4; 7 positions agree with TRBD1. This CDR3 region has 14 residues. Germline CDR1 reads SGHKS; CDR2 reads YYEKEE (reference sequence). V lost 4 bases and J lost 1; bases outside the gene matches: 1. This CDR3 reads CASSRQGTNEKLFF. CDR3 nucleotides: TGTGCCAGCAGCCGACAGGGAACTAATGAAAAACTGTTTTTT.

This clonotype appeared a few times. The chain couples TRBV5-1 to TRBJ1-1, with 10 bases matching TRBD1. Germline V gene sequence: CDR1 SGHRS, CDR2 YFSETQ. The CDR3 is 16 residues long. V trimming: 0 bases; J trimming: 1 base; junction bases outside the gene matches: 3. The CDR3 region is CASSLEGQGRNTEAFF. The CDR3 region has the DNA TGCGCCAGCAGCTTGGAGGGACAGGGGAGGAACACTGAAGCTTTCTTT.

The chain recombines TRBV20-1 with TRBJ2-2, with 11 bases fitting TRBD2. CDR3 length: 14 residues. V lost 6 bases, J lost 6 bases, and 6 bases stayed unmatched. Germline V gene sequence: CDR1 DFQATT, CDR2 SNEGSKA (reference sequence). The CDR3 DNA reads TGCAGTGCCGTCTTAGCGGGAGGGGCCGGGGAGCTGTTTTTT. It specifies CSAVLAGGAGELFF.

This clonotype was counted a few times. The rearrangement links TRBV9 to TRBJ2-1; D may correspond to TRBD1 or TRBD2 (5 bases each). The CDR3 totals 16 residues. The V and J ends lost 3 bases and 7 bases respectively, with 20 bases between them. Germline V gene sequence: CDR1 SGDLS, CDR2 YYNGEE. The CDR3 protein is CASSASWGPRRNEQFF. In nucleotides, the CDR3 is TGTGCCAGCAGCGCCTCTTGGGGCCCCAGGAGGAATGAGCAGTTCTTC. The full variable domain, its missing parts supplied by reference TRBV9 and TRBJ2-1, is DSGVTQTPKHLITATGQRVTLRCSPRSGDLSVYWYQQSLDQGLQFLIQYYNGEERAKGNILERFSAQQFPDLHSELNLSSLELGDSALYFCASSASWGPRRNEQFFGPGTRLTVL.

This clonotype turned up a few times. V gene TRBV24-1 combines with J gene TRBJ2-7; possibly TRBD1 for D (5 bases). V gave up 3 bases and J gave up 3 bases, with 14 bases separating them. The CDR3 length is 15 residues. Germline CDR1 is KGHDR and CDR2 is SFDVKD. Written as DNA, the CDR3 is TGTGCCACCAGTGATCGTAGGTTCAGGGACTACGAGCAGTACTTC. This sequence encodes CATSDRRFRDYEQYF.

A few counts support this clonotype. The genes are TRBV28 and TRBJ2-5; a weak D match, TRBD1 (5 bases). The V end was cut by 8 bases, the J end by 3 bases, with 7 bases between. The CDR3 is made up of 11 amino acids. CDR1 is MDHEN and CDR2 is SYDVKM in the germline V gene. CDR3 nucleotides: TGTGCCAGCGTCAGGGAAGAGACCCAGTACTTC. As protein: CASVREETQYF.

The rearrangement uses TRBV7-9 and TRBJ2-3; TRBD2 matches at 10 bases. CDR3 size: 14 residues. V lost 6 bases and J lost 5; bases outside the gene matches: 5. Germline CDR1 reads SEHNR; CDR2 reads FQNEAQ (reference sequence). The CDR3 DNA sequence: TGTGCCAGCAGTCCTAGCGGGAGTGGAGATACGCAGTATTTT. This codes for CASSPSGSGDTQYF.

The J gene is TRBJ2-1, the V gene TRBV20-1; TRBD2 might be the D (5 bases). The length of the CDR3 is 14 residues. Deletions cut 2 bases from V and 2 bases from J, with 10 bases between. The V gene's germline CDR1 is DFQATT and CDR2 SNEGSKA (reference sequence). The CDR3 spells CSARNSATYNEQFF. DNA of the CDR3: TGCAGTGCTAGAAATAGCGCAACCTACAATGAGCAGTTCTTC.

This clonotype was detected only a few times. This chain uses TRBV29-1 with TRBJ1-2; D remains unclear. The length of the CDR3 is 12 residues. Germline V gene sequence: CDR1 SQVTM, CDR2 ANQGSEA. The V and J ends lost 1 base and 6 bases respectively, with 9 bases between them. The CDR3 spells CSVEGGDDGYTF. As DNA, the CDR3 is TGCAGCGTTGAAGGTGGTGATGATGGCTACACCTTC.

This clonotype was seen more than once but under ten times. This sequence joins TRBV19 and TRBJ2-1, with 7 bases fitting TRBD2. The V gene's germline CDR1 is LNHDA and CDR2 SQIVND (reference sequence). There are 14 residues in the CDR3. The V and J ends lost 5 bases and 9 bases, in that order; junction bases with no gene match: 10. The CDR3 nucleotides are TGTGCCAGTAGTGCAACATGGCGGGAGCTTGAGCAGTTCTTC. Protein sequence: CASSATWRELEQFF.

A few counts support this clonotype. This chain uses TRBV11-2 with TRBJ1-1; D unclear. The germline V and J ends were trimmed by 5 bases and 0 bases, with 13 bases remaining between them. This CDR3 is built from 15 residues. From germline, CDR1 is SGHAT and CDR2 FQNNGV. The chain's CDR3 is CASSLRTALNTEAFF. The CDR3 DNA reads TGTGCCAGCAGCCTTAGGACCGCTTTGAACACTGAAGCTTTCTTT. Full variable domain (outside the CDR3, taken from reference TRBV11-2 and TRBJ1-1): EAGVAQSPRYKIIEKRQSVAFWCNPISGHATLYWYQQILGQGPKLLIQFQNNGVVDDSQLPKDRFSAERLKGVDSTLKIQPAKLEDSAVYLCASSLRTALNTEAFFGQGTRLTVV.

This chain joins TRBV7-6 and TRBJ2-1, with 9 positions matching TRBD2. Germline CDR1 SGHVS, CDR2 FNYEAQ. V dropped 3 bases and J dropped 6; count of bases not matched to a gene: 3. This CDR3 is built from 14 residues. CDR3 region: CASSFGTSSNEQFF. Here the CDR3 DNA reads TGTGCCAGCAGCTTCGGGACTAGCTCCAATGAGCAGTTCTTC.

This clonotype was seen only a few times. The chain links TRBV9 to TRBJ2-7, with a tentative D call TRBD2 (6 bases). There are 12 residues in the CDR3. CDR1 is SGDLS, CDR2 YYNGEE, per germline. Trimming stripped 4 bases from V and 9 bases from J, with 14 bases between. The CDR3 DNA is TGTGCCAGCAGCACCGGGGGTGATGGGCAGTACTTC. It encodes CASSTGGDGQYF.

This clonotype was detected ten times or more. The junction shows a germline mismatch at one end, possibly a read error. The CDR3 is CASSSGPGANVLTF. CDR3 in DNA: TGCGCCAGCAGCTCAGGCCCTGGGGCCAACGTCCTGACTTTC. This chain joins TRBV6-5 and TRBJ2-6; D unclear. The CDR3 spans 14 residues. The V gene's germline CDR1 is MNHEY and CDR2 SVGAGI.

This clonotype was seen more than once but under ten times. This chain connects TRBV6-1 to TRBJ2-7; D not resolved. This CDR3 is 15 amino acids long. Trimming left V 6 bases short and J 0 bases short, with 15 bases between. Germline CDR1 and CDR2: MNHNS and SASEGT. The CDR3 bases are TGTGCCAGCAGGACCACGGCAGGCTACTCCTACGAGCAGTACTTC. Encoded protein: CASRTTAGYSYEQYF.

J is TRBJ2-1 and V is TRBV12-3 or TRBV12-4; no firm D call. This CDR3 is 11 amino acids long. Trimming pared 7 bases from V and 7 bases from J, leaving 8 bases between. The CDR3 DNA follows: TGTGCCAGCACTTACGGGAATGAGCAGTTCTTC. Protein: CASTYGNEQFF.